The following is a TCR beta chain sequence with its context. An input of roughly 0.45 to 1 ug of RNA was subjected to reverse transcription using random hexamers. TCR beta CDR3 was amplified by immunoSEQ multiplex PCR. This amplification extended across 54 Vbeta and 13 Jbeta segments. TCRdb fed the immunoSEQ multiplex PCR reads into MiXCR, producing one record per CDR3 protein. The table records a few hundred thousand distinct CDR3 sequences, approximately 85% of them present only once. Those who served as multiple sclerosis controls were treatment-naive patients with stable or active relapsing-remitting disease. Negative isolation was applied to CD8+ and CD4+ T cells, and FACS enrichment was applied to TEMRA cells. V was pared by 2 bases and J by 3 bases, with 11 bases of the junction left unmatched. The CDR3 totals 18 residues. In germline, CDR1 is KGHDR, CDR2 SFDVKD. The sample originates from a study of CD8 T cells in Susac syndrome.

Input material: CD8+ T cells from PBMCs. This chain links TRBV24-1 with TRBJ2-2; 7 bases are a match to TRBD1. This clonotype was sampled from a human donor with multiple sclerosis. Written as DNA, the CDR3 is TGTGCCACCAGTGATTCTCCGATGACAGGGTTGGACACCGGGGAGCTGTTTTTT. It codes for CATSDSPMTGLDTGELFF.